This TCR beta chain was sequenced in a study of metastatic and nonmetastatic thyroid tumors. MiXCR was used by TCRdb to re-call the PCR reads. The data contain 30,000 to 35,000 clones, roughly 15% of them singletons. Thyroid surgery was performed in patients who had received no treatment beforehand. Germline V gene lookup returns CDR1 MGHDK and CDR2 SYGVNS. V was pared by 3 bases and J by 6 bases, with 13 bases between. The CDR3 loop spans 14 amino acids. This clone was seen at least ten times. The specimen sequenced was blood. The genes are TRBV25-1 and TRBJ2-3; D is unclear. This sequence was found in a male donor with papillary thyroid cancer or a benign thyroid nodule (not recorded which). Some clones in this sample may be carry-over from other donors' samples. CDR3 amino acids: CASSDSRSTDTQYF. The CDR3 DNA reads TGTGCCAGCAGTGATTCCCGTTCTACTGATACGCAGTATTTT.